Listed below are T cell receptor beta chains from one sample, sequenced in a study of blood T cells in healthy people across ages. TCRdb passed the 5' RACE reads through MiXCR, listing each CDR3 protein once. The table includes over 1,500,000 distinct CDR3 sequences, about 50% detected once. The source material was blood. Receptors were obtained from a woman aged 40 to 50 in good health. Each CDR3 is given with its conserved first and last residue. D genes are given only for firm matches. Clone size is stated in some rows and not others, as once, few, many or a class when expanded.

v_gene	j_gene	d_gene	abundance	CDR3aa	CDR3nt
TRBV7-8	TRBJ1-5	NA	NA	CASSLGVSFNQPQHF	TGTGCCAGCAGTCTAGGGGTCTCCTTCAATCAGCCCCAGCATTTT
TRBV5-1	TRBJ2-2	NA	NA	CASSFGDPIAGELFF	TGCGCCAGCAGCTTCGGGGACCCGATCGCCGGGGAGCTGTTTTTT
TRBV20-1	TRBJ1-4	NA	NA	CSARNEKLFF	TGCAGTGCTAGAAATGAAAAACTGTTTTTT
TRBV20-1	TRBJ2-1	NA	once	CSVGGRGGGTHEQFF	TGCAGTGTAGGGGGGCGGGGAGGGGGGACCCATGAGCAGTTCTTC
TRBV19	TRBJ2-1	TRBD2	once	CASNLLAGDEREQFF	TGTGCCAGTAACCTACTAGCGGGGGACGAAAGGGAGCAGTTCTTC
TRBV7-2	TRBJ2-3	TRBD2	NA	CASSPSGVGTDTQYF	TGTGCCAGCTCGCCTAGCGGGGTCGGCACAGATACGCAGTATTTT
TRBV15	TRBJ2-4	NA	few	CAIGAYQNIQYF	TGTGCCATAGGGGCCTACCAAAACATTCAGTACTTC
TRBV28	TRBJ1-2	NA	NA	CASNLDGAGSPYTF	TGTGCCAGCAACCTAGATGGGGCAGGGAGTCCCTACACCTTC
TRBV12-3/TRBV12-4	TRBJ2-3	NA	few	CASSSRQATDTQYF	TGTGCCAGCAGTTCAAGACAGGCCACAGATACGCAGTATTTT
TRBV28	TRBJ2-7	NA	NA	CASTPTVSYEQYF	TGTGCCAGCACTCCGACAGTTTCCTACGAGCAGTACTTC
TRBV12-5	TRBJ2-5	NA	NA	CASGYSSVPETQYF	TGTGCTAGTGGTTATTCCTCGGTGCCGGAGACCCAGTACTTC
TRBV4-1	TRBJ2-7	NA	NA	CASSQALGGSYEQYF	TGCGCCAGCAGCCAGGCTCTTGGAGGATCCTACGAGCAGTACTTC
TRBV20-1	TRBJ2-3	NA	NA	CSAAGLVLASDTQYF	TGCAGTGCCGCAGGACTGGTTCTAGCGTCAGATACGCAGTATTTT
TRBV2	TRBJ1-1	NA	NA	CASSAQGAEAFF	TGTGCCAGCAGTGCTCAAGGTGCTGAAGCTTTCTTT
TRBV10-2	TRBJ2-7	NA	many	CASSEGSRSYEQYF	TGCGCCAGCAGTGAGGGCAGCCGCTCCTACGAGCAGTACTTC
TRBV7-2	TRBJ2-7	TRBD1	few	CASSLLDGQGPYEQYF	TGTGCCAGCAGCTTACTCGACGGACAGGGCCCATACGAGCAGTACTTC
TRBV6-1	TRBJ2-7	TRBD2	NA	CASSGGTGLAAKQYF	TGTGCCAGCAGTGGGGGAACGGGACTAGCGGCTAAGCAGTACTTC
TRBV10-1	TRBJ1-6	NA	NA	CASSETAGRTNSPLHF	TGCGCCAGCAGTGAGACGGCAGGACGGACTAATTCACCCCTCCACTTT
TRBV7-8	TRBJ2-1	NA	few	CASSPPMNYNEQFF	TGTGCCAGCAGCCCACCCATGAACTACAATGAGCAGTTCTTC
TRBV18	TRBJ2-1	NA	NA	CASSLQKQGHEQFF	TGTGCCAGCTCACTACAAAAACAGGGCCATGAGCAGTTCTTC
TRBV4-2	TRBJ2-7	NA	few	CASSQEGTRGEQYF	TGTGCCAGCAGCCAAGAAGGGACTCGAGGCGAGCAGTACTTC
TRBV6-2/TRBV6-3	TRBJ1-4	NA	NA	CASSYGGNHEKLFF	TGTGCCAGCAGTTACGGAGGTAACCATGAAAAACTGTTTTTT
TRBV5-1	TRBJ2-3	TRBD1	once	CASSLLDRGGTDTQYF	TGCGCCAGCAGCCTCCTGGACAGGGGGGGCACAGATACGCAGTATTTT
TRBV20-1	TRBJ2-3	NA	NA	CSARDVGRGRVTDTQYF	TGCAGTGCTAGAGATGTAGGAAGGGGGAGGGTCACAGATACGCAGTATTTT
TRBV15	TRBJ2-3	NA	few	CATSRPYPGGDTQYF	TGTGCCACCAGCAGACCATACCCAGGAGGGGATACGCAGTATTTT
TRBV10-3	TRBJ2-3	NA	NA	CAISEPSDTQYF	TGTGCCATCAGTGAGCCATCAGATACGCAGTATTTT
TRBV6-2/TRBV6-3	TRBJ2-3	NA	few	CASSYFGSNTDTQYF	TGTGCCAGCAGTTACTTTGGCAGCAACACAGATACGCAGTATTTT
TRBV27	TRBJ1-2	TRBD1	NA	CASSSGGQGDYGYTF	TGTGCCAGCAGTTCGGGGGGACAGGGCGACTATGGCTACACCTTC
TRBV27	TRBJ2-3	NA	few	CASSLYQGSTDTQYF	TGTGCCAGCAGTTTATACCAGGGGAGCACAGATACGCAGTATTTT
TRBV24-1	TRBJ2-1	TRBD2	few	CATSDPSGGVNEQFF	TGTGCCACCAGTGATCCCAGCGGGGGGGTCAATGAGCAGTTCTTC
TRBV9	TRBJ2-2	NA	NA	CASQAGGAGELFF	TGTGCCAGTCAAGCTGGGGGTGCCGGGGAGCTGTTTTTT
TRBV15	TRBJ2-3	TRBD2	few	CATSRAGGYTDTQYF	TGTGCCACCAGCCGAGCGGGGGGGTACACAGATACGCAGTATTTT
TRBV7-9	TRBJ2-7	TRBD1	NA	CASSFEGVRDRAYEQYF	TGTGCCAGTTCGTTCGAGGGGGTCCGGGACAGGGCCTACGAGCAGTACTTC
TRBV20-1	TRBJ2-3	NA	NA	CSARGGGRNTDTQYF	TGCAGTGCTAGAGGTGGGGGCCGGAACACAGATACGCAGTATTTT
TRBV20-1	TRBJ1-4	NA	NA	CSVPITDEKLFF	TGCAGTGTCCCGATAACTGATGAAAAACTGTTTTTT
TRBV7-6	TRBJ2-7	TRBD2	few	CASSLVAGGLWEQYF	TGTGCCAGCAGCTTAGTAGCGGGGGGGCTTTGGGAGCAGTACTTC
TRBV4-3	TRBJ2-5	TRBD2	NA	CASSQGTSGGSGETQYF	TGCGCCAGCAGCCAAGGGACTAGCGGGGGGTCAGGAGAGACCCAGTACTTC
TRBV10-3	TRBJ2-7	NA	few	CAISSGTYEQYF	TGTGCCATCAGTTCCGGAACCTACGAGCAGTACTTC
TRBV24-1	TRBJ2-7	TRBD1	NA	CATSESGTGLNEQYF	TGTGCCACCAGTGAGTCCGGGACAGGGTTGAACGAGCAGTACTTC
TRBV6-5	TRBJ2-1	NA	NA	CASSLVGGRSILYNEQFF	TGTGCCAGCAGCTTAGTAGGGGGTCGGTCTATCCTCTACAATGAGCAGTTCTTC
TRBV10-3	TRBJ2-7	NA	NA	CAISRGDGSPYEQYF	TGTGCCATCAGCCGAGGGGACGGAAGCCCCTACGAGCAGTACTTC
TRBV4-3	TRBJ2-7	NA	NA	CASSQEAPGGSSYEQYF	TGCGCCAGCAGCCAAGAAGCTCCAGGAGGCTCCTCCTACGAGCAGTACTTC
TRBV28	TRBJ1-1	NA	NA	CASRQASGTEAFF	TGTGCCAGCCGGCAGGCTTCGGGCACTGAAGCTTTCTTT
TRBV20-1	TRBJ1-2	NA	few	CSARKDAGGYTF	TGCAGTGCTAGAAAAGACGCCGGTGGCTACACCTTC
TRBV12-3/TRBV12-4	TRBJ2-5	TRBD2	NA	CASSLAPTSLETQYF	TGTGCCAGCAGTTTAGCGCCGACTAGCCTGGAGACCCAGTACTTC
TRBV9	TRBJ2-6	NA	NA	CASSPRGTSGANVLTF	TGTGCCAGCAGCCCGCGGGGTACCTCTGGGGCCAACGTCCTGACTTTC
TRBV18	TRBJ2-1	NA	NA	CASPPLMEGAYNEQFF	TGTGCCAGCCCACCCCTTATGGAGGGGGCCTACAATGAGCAGTTCTTC
TRBV6-1	TRBJ2-3	NA	few	CASSGGLHVTDTQYF	TGTGCCAGCAGTGGGGGACTCCACGTGACAGATACGCAGTATTTT
TRBV6-1	TRBJ2-2	TRBD1	NA	CASKTGVLNTGELFF	TGTGCCAGCAAAACAGGGGTTCTCAACACCGGGGAGCTGTTTTTT
TRBV3-1	TRBJ2-7	TRBD2	NA	CASSQGLAGAGEQYF	TGTGCCAGCAGCCAAGGACTAGCGGGGGCCGGTGAGCAGTACTTC
TRBV11-1	TRBJ1-6	NA	NA	CASTGQKNSPLHF	TGTGCCAGCACCGGACAGAAAAATTCACCCCTCCACTTT